The 23 T cell receptor beta chains listed next were all sequenced from one sample in a study of response to subunit inactivated influenza vaccine. TCRdb redid the calling of the RT-PCR reads with MiXCR, one entry per CDR3 protein. Of around 490,000 distinct CDR3 sequences listed, about 7.6% were seen once; the top ten hold under 15%. The sample here was PBMCs from blood, taken around 25 months after vaccination. Source of these receptors: a man aged 50 to 69 who received an inactivated influenza vaccine.

The V call is TRBV20-1, the J call TRBJ2-1; 9 bases agree with TRBD2. V trimming: 0 bases; J trimming: 14 bases; junction bases outside the gene matches: 5. This CDR3 is built from 12 residues. From germline, CDR1 is DFQATT and CDR2 SNEGSKA (reference sequence). The CDR3 sequence: CSAREKREEEFF. DNA for the CDR3: TGCAGTGCTAGAGAAAAGCGGGAGGAAGAGTTCTTC.

This clonotype was counted ten times or more. This chain connects TRBV29-1 to TRBJ1-1, with 9 nucleotides matching TRBD1. Per germline, CDR1 SQVTM and CDR2 ANQGSEA. The CDR3 has 13 amino acids. V lost 5 bases to trimming and J lost 1 base; unmatched junction nucleotides: 2. The CDR3 DNA sequence: TGCAGCGTTAAGGGACAGGGGAACACTGAAGCTTTCTTT. This codes for CSVKGQGNTEAFF.

The chain links TRBV12-3 or TRBV12-4 to TRBJ1-1; 10 bases align to TRBD1. V shed 5 bases and J 11 bases; nucleotides not matched to a gene: 8. The CDR3 has 13 amino acids. CDR3 nucleotide sequence: TGTGCCAGCAGTCTGGGACAGGGGTATCTGGCTTTCTTT. Translating gives CASSLGQGYLAFF.

This chain connects TRBV10-3 to TRBJ1-2; D is undetermined. CDR3 length equals 12 residues. Trimming removed 7 bases at V and 7 bases at J, with 13 bases between. Per germline, CDR1 ENHRY and CDR2 SYGVKD. This CDR3 is CAIKISGGGYTF. The CDR3 DNA is TGTGCCATCAAAATCAGTGGAGGTGGCTACACCTTC.

The chain couples TRBV15 to TRBJ2-2; D remains ambiguous. The V gene lost 3 bases and the J gene lost 0 bases, with 11 bases spanning the gap. The CDR3 is 16 residues long. Germline V gene lookup returns CDR1 LNHNV and CDR2 YYDKDF (reference sequence). CDR3 in DNA: TGTGCCACCAGCAGTTCAGGCAGAACGAACACCGGGGAGCTGTTTTTT. Protein: CATSSSGRTNTGELFF.

This clonotype was found a few times. The genes are TRBV20-1 and TRBJ1-6; D unclear. The CDR3 is 13 residues long. Trimming shortened V by 2 bases and J by 6 bases, and 8 bases separated the two germline ends. Germline lookup yields CDR1 DFQATT and CDR2 SNEGSKA (reference sequence). In nucleotides, the CDR3 is TGCAGTGCTAGAACAGTACCTAATTCACCCCTCCACTTT. Its translation is CSARTVPNSPLHF.

J is TRBJ1-3 and V is TRBV5-1; TRBD1 might be the D (6 bases). The CDR3 runs to 15 residues. V was trimmed by 0 bases and J by 4 bases, leaving 11 bases between them. From germline, CDR1 is SGHRS and CDR2 YFSETQ. The CDR3 coding sequence is TGCGCCAGCAGCTTGGGACAGGTGAACGGAAACACCATATATTTT. Translated, it gives CASSLGQVNGNTIYF. The full variable domain, rest sourced from reference TRBV5-1 and TRBJ1-3, is KAGVTQTPRYLIKTRGQQVTLSCSPISGHRSVSWYQQTPGQGLQFLFEYFSETQRNKGNFPGRFSGRQFSNSRSEMNVSTLELGDSALYLCASSLGQVNGNTIYFGEGSWLTVV.

This clonotype was seen ten or more times. At one end the junction does not follow the germline gene, possibly because of a read error. The chain recombines TRBV7-2 with TRBJ2-1; D call uncertain. The CDR3 runs 13 residues. The germline V gene encodes CDR1 SGHTA and CDR2 FQGNSA. This CDR3 reads CASSLAAYNEQFF. The CDR3 nucleotides read TGCGCCAGCAGCTTGGCCGCCTACAATGAGCAGTTCTTC.

In this sample, this clonotype turned up a few times. The V call is TRBV7-2, the J call TRBJ2-7; 7 bases fit TRBD2. CDR1 and CDR2 (germline): SGHTA, FQGNSA. The CDR3 contains 13 residues. Trimming removed 1 base from V and 6 bases from J; junction bases left unmatched: 3. CDR3 protein: CASSLEGGSEQYF. Written as DNA, the CDR3 is TGTGCCAGCAGCTTAGAAGGCGGGAGCGAGCAGTACTTC.

The chain is built from TRBV20-1 and TRBJ2-3; D is ambiguous. V gave up 2 bases and J gave up 6 bases, with 15 bases separating them. The CDR3 loop spans 14 amino acids. Germline V lookup: CDR1 DFQATT, CDR2 SNEGSKA (reference sequence). The CDR3 loop is CSARRSNPTDTQYF. The CDR3 DNA is TGCAGTGCTAGAAGGAGCAATCCGACTGATACGCAGTATTTT.

With respect to this clonotype: A junction end diverges from the germline sequence, so it may reflect a read error. The V and J genes are TRBV6-2 or TRBV6-3 and TRBJ1-2, with 9 bases lining up with TRBD1. The CDR3 is made up of 15 amino acids. CDR1 is MNHEY, CDR2 SVGEGT, per germline. CDR3 bases: TGTGCCAGCAGTTCAAAGAGGACAGGGGACTATGGCTGCACCTTC. The encoded protein is CASSSKRTGDYGCTF.

This clonotype turned up a few times. The rearrangement joins TRBV6-1 to TRBJ1-4; no clear D. The CDR3 consists of 13 residues. The germline V gene encodes CDR1 MNHNS and CDR2 SASEGT. Trimming removed 6 bases at V and 4 bases at J, with 9 bases between. The CDR3 here is CASRVTSNEKLFF. The CDR3 region has the DNA TGTGCCAGCAGGGTAACCAGTAATGAAAAACTGTTTTTT.

This clonotype was counted a few times. The chain links TRBV11-2 to TRBJ2-7; D possibly uses TRBD1 or TRBD2 (5 bases each). Between the trimmed V and J ends, which lost 4 bases and 5 bases, there was a span of 18 bases. The germline CDR1 and CDR2 sequences are SGHAT and FQNNGV. This CDR3 has 15 amino acids. CDR3 protein: CASSSLRDRPDEQYF. The CDR3 DNA is TGTGCCAGCAGCTCGCTCCGGGACCGACCGGACGAGCAGTACTTC.

This clonotype was seen repeatedly, ten times or more. The V call is TRBV7-2, the J call TRBJ2-1; D possibly corresponds to TRBD2 (5 bases). The CDR3 consists of 16 residues. The germline CDR1 and CDR2 sequences are SGHTA and FQGNSA. Trimming shortened V by 6 bases and J by 5 bases, and 20 bases separated the two germline ends. CDR3 bases: TGTGCCAGCAGTTGGTTGCCGGGATCCGGAAACAATGAGCAGTTCTTC. It encodes CASSWLPGSGNNEQFF. The full variable domain, rest sourced from reference TRBV7-2 and TRBJ2-1, is GAGVSQSPSNKVTEKGKDVELRCDPISGHTALYWYRQSLGQGLEFLIYFQGNSAPDKSGLPSDRFSAERTGGSVSTLTIQRTQQEDSAVYLCASSWLPGSGNNEQFFGPGTRLTVL.

This rearrangement joins TRBV7-2 to TRBJ2-3, with D unclear. Trimming removed 5 bases from V and 2 bases from J, with 11 bases in between. The CDR3 covers 14 residues. Germline V gene sequence: CDR1 SGHTA, CDR2 FQGNSA. Here the CDR3 reads CASSPVRNTDTQYF. The CDR3 nucleotides are TGTGCCAGCAGCCCCGTTCGGAACACAGATACGCAGTATTTT.

The chain employs TRBV4-1 and TRBJ2-7, with 10 bases aligning to TRBD1. CDR3 length: 15 amino acids. The J segment lost 1 base and the V segment lost 6 bases, leaving 6 bases of the junction unmatched. Per germline, CDR1 MGHRA and CDR2 YSYEKL. The CDR3: CASSIRQGASYEQYF. CDR3 DNA sequence: TGCGCCAGCAGTATTAGACAGGGGGCTTCCTACGAGCAGTACTTC.

Only a few counts were recorded for this clonotype. The chain has TRBV12-3 or TRBV12-4 and TRBJ1-1; the D is unclear. V gave up 5 bases and J gave up 1 base, with 11 bases separating them. The CDR3 totals 14 residues. The CDR3 DNA follows: TGTGCCAGCAGTCCAACTAGAAAGAACACTGAAGCTTTCTTT. This sequence encodes CASSPTRKNTEAFF.

The rearrangement uses TRBV7-8 and TRBJ1-2; D ambiguous. V gave up 5 bases and J gave up 7 bases, with 14 bases separating them. CDR3 length: 13 residues. The germline gives CDR1 SGHVS, CDR2 FQNEAQ. CDR3 loop: CASSPGPAGGYTF. The DNA of the CDR3 is TGTGCCAGCAGCCCCGGGCCCGCGGGTGGCTACACCTTC.

In the case of this clonotype: A much more abundant neighbour one base away suggests this may be a read error. The chain uses TRBV7-2 and TRBJ1-4; TRBD1 agrees at 8 bases. This CDR3 is built from 15 residues. Germline V gene lookup returns CDR1 SGHTA and CDR2 FQGNSA. The CDR3 region has the DNA TGTGCCAGCAGAGAGGACAGGGCCAGGAATGAAAAACGGTTTTTT. Encoded protein: CASREDRARNEKRFF. Based on the CDR3 plus reference TRBV7-2 and TRBJ1-4, the full variable domain is GAGVSQSPSNKVTEKGKDVELRCDPISGHTALYWYRQSLGQGLEFLIYFQGNSAPDKSGLPSDRFSAERTGGSVSTLTIQRTQQEDSAVYLCASREDRARNEKRFFGSGTQLSVL.

There are a few counts of this clonotype. The gene calls are TRBV29-1 and TRBJ1-5; D call uncertain. The CDR3 has 12 amino acids. Trimming cost V 4 bases and J 3 bases, with 7 bases left between them. CDR1 is SQVTM and CDR2 is ANQGSEA in the germline V gene. CDR3 bases: TGCAGCGTTGGCACTACCAATCAGCCCCAGCATTTT. It encodes CSVGTTNQPQHF.

This clonotype has a handful of counts. This chain joins TRBV12-3 or TRBV12-4 and TRBJ2-2; 8 bases align to TRBD2. The CDR3 has 17 amino acids. V lost 5 bases, J lost 0 bases, and 8 bases stayed unmatched. The CDR3 reads CASSPPAGLANTGELFF. For the CDR3, the DNA is TGTGCCAGCAGTCCTCCCGCGGGACTAGCGAACACCGGGGAGCTGTTTTTT.

This clonotype was counted between two and nine times. The rearrangement links TRBV4-1 to TRBJ1-6; TRBD1 might be the D (5 bases). Germline CDR1 MGHRA, CDR2 YSYEKL. Trimming removed 4 bases from V and 2 bases from J, with 21 bases in between. The length of the CDR3 is 19 residues. The CDR3 region is CASSRAGGAGQPYNSPLHF. In nucleotides, the CDR3 is TGCGCCAGCAGCCGGGCCGGCGGGGCAGGGCAACCCTATAATTCACCCCTCCACTTT.

V is TRBV4-2 and J is TRBJ1-1, with D unresolved. Trimming pared 0 bases from V and 0 bases from J, leaving 5 bases between. There are 14 residues in the CDR3. Germline V gene sequence: CDR1 LGHNA, CDR2 YNFKEQ. CDR3 in amino acids: CASSQERLNTEAFF. CDR3 bases: TGTGCCAGCAGCCAAGAGCGCCTGAACACTGAAGCTTTCTTT.